The sequence of this T cell receptor beta chain was determined in a study of cytomegalovirus exposure and HLA in healthy donors. Study-level findings and limits: Being indistinguishable, some V segments were excluded, TRBV6-2 and TRBV6-3 among them.

Worth noting for this clone: Its antigen remains unknown.

CDR1 MNHNS and CDR2 SASEGT come from the germline V gene. The V end lost 4 bases, the J end lost 2 bases, and 23 bases lay between the germline ends. The length of the CDR3 is 19 residues. PCR was performed using 60 Vbeta and 13 Jbeta primers. Clones were read by immunoSEQ multiplex PCR, and TCRdb kept only the in-frame ones, dropping some. The data contain approximately 100,000 clones, approximately 86% of them singletons. Sampled while nominally healthy, donors likely had unrecorded immune exposures. This TCR was recovered from a man aged 25-45 years in good health and CMV-seropositive. Input material: PBMCs. The rearrangement links TRBV6-1 to TRBJ2-2; tentatively, D is TRBD2 (7 bases). The CDR3: CASSGTKKGGASNTGELFF. The CDR3 coding sequence is TGTGCCAGCAGTGGTACCAAAAAGGGGGGGGCTTCTAACACCGGGGAGCTGTTTTTT.